This entry lists 17 T cell receptor beta chains sequenced from one sample in a study of blood T cell repertoires in COVID-19. The data were produced by immunoSEQ multiplex PCR, yet TCRdb's version contains in-frame clones alone and is incomplete. Of under 300,000 clones listed, approximately 92% are singletons. Sequenced sample: peripheral blood. The receptors were sampled from a woman between 35 and 50 years old who had recovered from COVID-19.

The V and J genes are TRBV7-9 and TRBJ2-2; 8 bases match TRBD1. The V and J ends lost 4 bases and 0 bases, in that order; junction bases with no gene match: 4. This CDR3 is built from 16 residues. CDR1 is SEHNR, CDR2 FQNEAQ, per germline (reference sequence). The CDR3 reads CASSSNRGTNTGELFF. The CDR3 nucleotides read TGTGCCAGCAGCTCAAACAGGGGGACGAACACCGGGGAGCTGTTTTTT.

V and J are TRBV11-3 and TRBJ2-3; tentative D call: TRBD2 (6 bases). The CDR3 sequence is 15 residues long. The V end lost 5 bases, the J end lost 5 bases, and 17 bases lay between the germline ends. CDR1 and CDR2 from the germline V gene are SGHNT and YENEEA. CDR3 DNA: TGTGCCAGCAGCCGAGGGGCTAGCGTGCAAGATACGCAGTATTTT. It specifies CASSRGASVQDTQYF.

This clone was counted only a few times. The V and J genes are TRBV12-3 or TRBV12-4 and TRBJ1-2; D is ambiguous. The CDR3 has 13 residues. V was trimmed by 6 bases and J by 7 bases, leaving 15 bases between them. CDR3: CASSRTELAGYTF. CDR3 nucleotide sequence: TGTGCCAGCAGCCGCACGGAATTAGCTGGCTACACCTTC.

This chain connects TRBV2 to TRBJ1-1; possibly TRBD1 for D (5 bases). This CDR3 region has 11 residues. The V end lost 8 bases, the J end lost 1 base, and 5 bases lay between the germline ends. The germline V gene encodes CDR1 SNHLY and CDR2 FYNNEI. The chain's CDR3 is CASGQNTEAFF. CDR3 sequence (DNA): TGTGCCAGCGGACAGAACACTGAAGCTTTCTTT.

This rearrangement joins TRBV12-3 or TRBV12-4 to TRBJ2-5; no definite D call. This CDR3 has 9 residues. This CDR3 is CVCRRVQYF. For the CDR3, the DNA is TGTGTCTGCCGCCGAGTACAGTACTTC.

The V and J genes are TRBV28 and TRBJ2-6; the D is unclear. This CDR3 region has 17 residues. V was cut by 2 bases and J by 4 bases, with 15 bases left in between. Germline CDR1 reads MDHEN; CDR2 reads SYDVKM. The CDR3 DNA follows: TGTGCCAGCAGTTTACCCGCGGCCGGGTCCGGGGCCAACGTCCTGACTTTC. Protein product: CASSLPAAGSGANVLTF.

This chain links TRBV18 with TRBJ2-7, with D possibly matching TRBD1 (5 bases). The CDR3 extends over 13 amino acids. V was cut by 6 bases and J by 1 base, with 10 bases left in between. CDR1 KGHSH and CDR2 LQKENI come from the germline V gene. For the CDR3, the DNA is TGTGCCAGCTCGTATCAGGGTTCCTACGAGCAGTACGTC. The encoded protein is CASSYQGSYEQYV.

CDR3 sequence reads: CASSQDKRTENEKLFF. CDR3 in DNA: TGCGCCAGCAGCCAAGATAAAAGGACAGAGAATGAAAAACTGTTTTTT. The chain uses TRBV4-1 and TRBJ1-4, with a possible D match to TRBD1 (6 bases). CDR1 is MGHRA, CDR2 YSYEKL, per germline. Trimming left V 0 bases short and J 5 bases short, with 13 bases between. CDR3 length equals 16 residues.

CDR3 nucleotide sequence: TGTGCCCCAAGTGGGACTAGCGGGAGAGGAGCAGATACGCAGTATTTT. It codes for CAPSGTSGRGADTQYF. The chain links TRBV30 to TRBJ2-3, with 14 bases lining up with TRBD2. This CDR3 is built from 16 residues. Germline loops: CDR1 GTSNPN, CDR2 SVGIG (reference sequence). V lost 8 bases to trimming and J lost 4 bases; unmatched junction nucleotides: 11.

The chain combines TRBV20-1 with TRBJ2-1, with TRBD2 matching 13 bases. The CDR3 loop spans 15 amino acids. Trimming at V came to 3 bases and at J to 8 bases, leaving 7 bases not matched to a gene. Germline V CDR1 and CDR2: DFQATT, SNEGSKA (reference sequence). The CDR3 region is CSASGGLAGADEQFF. CDR3 nucleotides: TGCAGTGCTAGTGGTGGACTAGCGGGAGCTGATGAGCAGTTCTTC.

The chain uses TRBV5-4 and TRBJ2-3; D is perhaps TRBD2 (6 bases). The V gene's germline CDR1 is SGHNT and CDR2 YYREEE (reference sequence). CDR3 length equals 14 residues. V was clipped by 3 bases and J by 0 bases, with 8 bases between them. The CDR3 DNA follows: TGTGCCAGCAGCTGGGGGACTAGCACAGATACGCAGTATTTT. This sequence encodes CASSWGTSTDTQYF.

This chain uses TRBV12-5 with TRBJ1-1, with unresolved D. The germline V gene has CDR1 LGHNT and CDR2 FRNRAP. CDR3 length: 12 amino acids. Trimming took 5 bases from V and 5 from J, leaving 9 bases between them. CDR3 nucleotide sequence: TGTGCTAGTGGTCCCCCGGGAACTGAAGCTTTCTTT. The encoded protein is CASGPPGTEAFF.

The CDR3 DNA is TGTGCCAGCAGCCCCGCGGGACAGGGGGAGTACGAGCAGTACTTC. The encoded protein is CASSPAGQGEYEQYF. The chain has TRBV5-4 and TRBJ2-7; TRBD1 agrees at 11 bases. Per germline, CDR1 SGHNT and CDR2 YYREEE (reference sequence). With 4 bases clipped from V and 4 bases from J, the junction kept 7 bases outside the gene matches. There are 15 residues in the CDR3.

Only one count was recorded for this clone. The chain uses TRBV6-5 and TRBJ2-6; D uncertain. This CDR3 is built from 15 residues. Germline V lookup: CDR1 MNHEY, CDR2 SVGAGI. Between the trimmed V and J ends, which lost 6 bases and 2 bases, there was a span of 11 bases. The CDR3 DNA sequence: TGTGCCAGCAGCCGAGAGACAACTGGGGCCAACGTCCTGACTTTC. The encoded protein is CASSRETTGANVLTF.

This chain uses TRBV4-1 with TRBJ2-1; D is perhaps TRBD1 (6 bases). The CDR3 has 14 residues. Germline V gene data show CDR1 as MGHRA and CDR2 as YSYEKL. The V end lost 4 bases, the J end lost 4 bases, and 11 bases lay between the germline ends. The CDR3 bases are TGCGCCAGCAGCCCCTCCGGACAGTACAATGAGCAGTTCTTC. Translated: CASSPSGQYNEQFF.

This clone was seen a few times. The V and J genes are TRBV7-9 and TRBJ1-2, with 8 bases aligning to TRBD1. The length of the CDR3 is 13 residues. V lost 7 bases, J lost 7 bases, and 8 bases stayed unmatched. Per the germline V gene, CDR1 is SEHNR and CDR2 is FQNEAQ (reference sequence). The DNA of the CDR3 is TGTGCCAGCAAAATAGACAGGGGTGGTGGCTACACCTTC. This sequence encodes CASKIDRGGGYTF. Combining the CDR3 with reference TRBV7-9 and TRBJ1-2 gives the whole variable domain DTGVSQNPRHKITKRGQNVTFRCDPISEHNRLYWYRQTLGQGPEFLTYFQNEAQLEKSRLLSDRFSAERPKGSFSTLEIQRTEQGDSAMYLCASKIDRGGGYTFGSGTRLTVV.

The V call is TRBV28, the J call TRBJ1-2; possible D gene TRBD1, 5 bases. Looked up from germline, CDR1 is MDHEN and CDR2 is SYDVKM. This CDR3 has 15 residues. V was cut by 6 bases and J by 5 bases, with 19 bases left in between. CDR3 in DNA: TGTGCCAGCAGCCATTCCGAGGGGAGGTTGTATGGCTACACCTTC. Translating gives CASSHSEGRLYGYTF.